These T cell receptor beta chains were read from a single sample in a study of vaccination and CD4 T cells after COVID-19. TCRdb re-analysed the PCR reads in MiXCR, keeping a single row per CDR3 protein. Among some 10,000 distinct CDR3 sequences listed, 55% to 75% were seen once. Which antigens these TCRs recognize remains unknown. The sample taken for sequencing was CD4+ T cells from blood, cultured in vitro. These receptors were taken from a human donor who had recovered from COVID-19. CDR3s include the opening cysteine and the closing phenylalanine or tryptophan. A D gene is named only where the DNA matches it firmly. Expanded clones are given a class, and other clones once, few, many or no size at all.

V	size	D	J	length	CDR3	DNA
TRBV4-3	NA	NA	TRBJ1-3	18	CASSPQGSSLWAGNTIYF	TGCGCCAGCAGTCCACAGGGTTCATCATTATGGGCGGGGAACACCATATATTTT
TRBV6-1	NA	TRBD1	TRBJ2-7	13	CASRDRGVYEQYF	TGTGCCAGCCGGGACAGGGGGGTGTACGAGCAGTACTTC
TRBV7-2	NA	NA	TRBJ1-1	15	CASSLQQGWLTEAFF	TGTGCCAGCAGCCTCCAACAGGGTTGGCTCACTGAAGCTTTCTTT
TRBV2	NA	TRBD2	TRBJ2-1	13	CASSEAPGRWQFF	TGTGCCAGCAGTGAAGCCCCCGGGAGGTGGCAGTTCTTC
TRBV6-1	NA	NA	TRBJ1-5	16	CASSEGTGFSNQPQHF	TGTGCCAGCAGTGAGGGTACAGGGTTCAGCAATCAGCCCCAGCATTTT
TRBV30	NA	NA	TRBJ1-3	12	CAWSPPGNTIYF	TGTGCCTGGAGCCCCCCGGGAAACACCATATATTTT
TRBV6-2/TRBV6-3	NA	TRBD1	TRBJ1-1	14	CASTTDRGRREAFF	TGTGCCAGCACCACGGACAGGGGGCGCAGGGAAGCTTTCTTT
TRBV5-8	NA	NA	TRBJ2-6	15	CASSSDVSGANVLTF	TGTGCCAGCAGCTCGGACGTCTCTGGGGCCAACGTCCTGACTTTC
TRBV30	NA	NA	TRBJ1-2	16	CAWSWGSGDGLYGYTF	TGTGCCTGGAGTTGGGGTTCCGGCGACGGCCTCTATGGCTACACCTTC
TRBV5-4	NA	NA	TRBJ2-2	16	CASSPTLGGHTGELFF	TGTGCCAGCAGCCCGACGCTAGGGGGGCACACCGGGGAGCTGTTTTTT
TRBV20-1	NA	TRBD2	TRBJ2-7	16	CSARDSSGGPPGEQYF	TGCAGTGCTAGAGATTCTAGCGGGGGACCTCCGGGGGAGCAGTACTTC
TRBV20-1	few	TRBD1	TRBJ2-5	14	CSAGDRGRQETQYF	TGCAGTGCTGGAGACAGGGGAAGGCAAGAGACCCAGTACTTC
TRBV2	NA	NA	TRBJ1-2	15	CASGGGRGHGYGYTF	TGTGCCAGCGGGGGAGGGCGGGGCCACGGATATGGCTACACCTTC
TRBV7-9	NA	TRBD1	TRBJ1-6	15	CASSPQGTGYSPLHF	TGTGCCAGCAGCCCGCAGGGGACAGGGTATTCACCCCTCCACTTT
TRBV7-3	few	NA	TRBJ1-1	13	CASSSTGRTEAFF	TGTGCCAGCAGCTCTACAGGGAGAACTGAAGCTTTCTTT
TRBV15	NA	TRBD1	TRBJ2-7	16	CATSNSGTGGPYEQYF	TGTGCCACCAGCAATTCTGGGACAGGGGGCCCCTACGAGCAGTACTTC
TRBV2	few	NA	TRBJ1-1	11	CASRGSLEAFF	TGTGCCAGCAGGGGGTCCCTTGAAGCTTTCTTT
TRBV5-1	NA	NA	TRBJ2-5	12	CASSLRQETQYF	TGCGCCAGCAGCTTGAGACAAGAGACCCAGTACTTC
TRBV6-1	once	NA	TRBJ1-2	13	CASSLTVKSGYTF	TGTGCCAGCAGCCTTACAGTAAAGAGTGGCTACACCTTC
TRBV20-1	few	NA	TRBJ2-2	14	CSARSGLGTGELFF	TGCAGTGCTAGATCGGGTCTTGGAACCGGGGAGCTGTTTTTT
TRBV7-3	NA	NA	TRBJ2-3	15	CASSFQPSSTDTQYF	TGTGCCAGCAGCTTCCAGCCCTCTAGCACAGATACGCAGTATTTT
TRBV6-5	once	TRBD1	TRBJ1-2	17	CASSFRDSPATGYGYTF	TGTGCCAGCAGTTTCCGGGACAGCCCCGCGACAGGATATGGCTACACCTTC
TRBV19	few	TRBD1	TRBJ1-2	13	CATHRTGAYGYTF	TGTGCCACTCACCGGACAGGGGCCTATGGCTACACCTTC
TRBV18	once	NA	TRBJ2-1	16	CASSPGAGSSYNEQFF	TGTGCCAGCTCACCAGGGGCGGGGAGCTCCTACAATGAGCAGTTCTTC
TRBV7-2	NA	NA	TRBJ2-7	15	CASSLGRGASYEQYF	TGTGCCAGCAGCCTTGGTAGGGGAGCCTCCTACGAGCAGTACTTC
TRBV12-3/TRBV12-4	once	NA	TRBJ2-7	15	CASRSQGTPTYEQYF	TGTGCCAGCAGGTCTCAGGGGACCCCCACCTACGAGCAGTACTTC
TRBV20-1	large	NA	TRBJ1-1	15	CSAQTPRVGYTEAFF	TGCAGTGCCCAAACGCCCAGGGTAGGGTACACTGAAGCTTTCTTT
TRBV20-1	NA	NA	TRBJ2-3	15	CSALRTGFGTDTQYF	TGCAGTGCACTTAGGACCGGATTCGGTACAGATACGCAGTATTTT
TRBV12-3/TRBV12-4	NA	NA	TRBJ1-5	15	CASSSTRQFRQPQHF	TGTGCCAGCAGTTCCACTCGACAGTTTAGGCAGCCCCAGCATTTT
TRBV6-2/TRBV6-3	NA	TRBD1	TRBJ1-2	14	CASRSGGAPYGYTF	TGTGCCAGCAGATCAGGGGGGGCCCCCTATGGCTACACCTTC
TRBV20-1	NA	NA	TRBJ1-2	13	CSARGPGNYGYTF	TGCAGTGCTAGAGGACCGGGCAACTATGGCTACACCTTC
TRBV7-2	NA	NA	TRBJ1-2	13	CASSPREDYGYTF	TGTGCCAGCAGCCCCAGGGAAGACTATGGCTACACCTTC
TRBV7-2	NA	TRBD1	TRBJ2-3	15	CASSLGQGGTDTQYF	TGTGCCAGCAGCCTTGGACAGGGAGGCACAGATACGCAGTATTTT
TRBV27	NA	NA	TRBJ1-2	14	CASSSSPWLGGYTF	TGTGCCAGCAGTTCGAGTCCCTGGCTGGGTGGCTACACCTTC
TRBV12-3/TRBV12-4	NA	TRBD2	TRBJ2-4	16	CASSKLAGGLRNIQYF	TGTGCCAGCAGCAAACTAGCGGGGGGGCTTAGAAACATTCAGTACTTC
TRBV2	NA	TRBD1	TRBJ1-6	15	CASSAGTGNNSPLHF	TGTGCCAGCAGCGCCGGGACAGGGAATAATTCACCCCTCCACTTT
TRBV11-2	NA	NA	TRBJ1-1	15	CASSLGWGFDTEAFF	TGTGCCAGCAGCTTAGGGTGGGGATTCGACACTGAAGCTTTCTTT
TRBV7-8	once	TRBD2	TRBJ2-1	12	CASSPRAGQQFF	TGTGCCAGCAGCCCCCGAGCGGGGCAGCAGTTCTTC
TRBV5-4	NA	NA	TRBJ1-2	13	CASKHWSATGYTF	TGTGCCAGCAAACATTGGAGTGCGACTGGCTACACCTTC
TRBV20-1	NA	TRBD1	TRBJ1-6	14	CSASTGTGDSPLHF	TGCAGTGCTAGTACCGGGACAGGGGATTCACCCCTCCACTTT
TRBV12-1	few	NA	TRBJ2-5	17	CASSFFLGASSEETQYF	TGTGCCAGCAGCTTTTTTCTTGGGGCTAGCTCAGAAGAGACCCAGTACTTC
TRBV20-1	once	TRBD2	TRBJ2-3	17	CSARDPSGGESTDTQYF	TGCAGTGCTAGAGATCCTAGCGGGGGAGAATCGACAGATACGCAGTATTTT
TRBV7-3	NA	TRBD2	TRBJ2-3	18	CASSLGGGGGGRVDTQYF	TGTGCCAGCAGCTTAGGGGGTGGGGGCGGGGGGCGGGTAGATACGCAGTATTTT